The 32 T cell receptor beta chains presented below share a single source sample, sequenced in a study of cytomegalovirus exposure and HLA in healthy donors. PCR used 60 Vbeta primers and 13 Jbeta primers. The method was immunoSEQ multiplex PCR; TCRdb's version includes in-frame clones alone and lacks a portion of them. The sample includes around 190,000 clones, about 81% seen only once; the top ten take over 4%. Sequenced: PBMCs. These receptors all stem from a man aged 25 to 40 in good health and CMV-seropositive.

This CDR3 reads CASSFMGGRAFNEQFF. The CDR3 DNA follows: TGTGCCAGCAGCTTTATGGGCGGGAGGGCCTTCAATGAGCAGTTCTTC. The V call is TRBV7-9, the J call TRBJ2-1; 9 bases match TRBD2. V dropped 3 bases and J dropped 6; count of bases not matched to a gene: 9. The CDR3 has 16 amino acids. Germline values: CDR1 SEHNR, CDR2 FQNEAQ (reference sequence).

The gene calls are TRBV27 and TRBJ1-1, with D maybe TRBD1 (6 bases). Between the trimmed V and J ends, which lost 6 bases and 5 bases, there was a span of 19 bases. The CDR3 is 15 amino acids. Germline V gene lookup returns CDR1 MNHEY and CDR2 SMNVEV (reference sequence). The CDR3 loop is CASRGRGGRWTEAFF. CDR3 coding DNA: TGTGCCAGCAGGGGTCGAGGGGGACGGTGGACTGAAGCTTTCTTT.

This clone occurred once. The J gene is TRBJ2-1, the V gene TRBV7-9; 9 positions match TRBD1. CDR3 length: 15 amino acids. The germline CDR1 and CDR2 sequences are SEHNR and FQNEAQ (reference sequence). Trimming took 3 bases from V and 6 from J; bases not matched to a gene: 6. The CDR3 sequence: CASSLGDREGNEQFF. DNA of the CDR3: TGTGCCAGCAGCTTGGGGGACAGGGAAGGCAATGAGCAGTTCTTC.

The rearrangement links TRBV30 to TRBJ2-3, with 7 bases matching TRBD1. The CDR3 extends over 14 amino acids. Per the germline V gene, CDR1 is GTSNPN and CDR2 is SVGIG (reference sequence). V shed 2 bases and J 3 bases; nucleotides not matched to a gene: 5. In DNA form, the CDR3 reads TGTGCCTGGAGTAGAGGGGGCTTAACAGATACGCAGTATTTT. It is translated as CAWSRGGLTDTQYF.

The CDR3 loop reads CASSDWRSYEQYF. The CDR3 DNA reads as TGTGCCAGCAGTGACTGGCGGTCCTACGAGCAGTACTTC. The chain has TRBV2 and TRBJ2-5; the D is unclear. TRBJ2-7 matches the DNA end more closely, so the J call is doubtful. This CDR3 is built from 13 residues. The germline V gene encodes CDR1 SNHLY and CDR2 FYNNEI.

This clone was observed a handful of times. The chain couples TRBV11-2 to TRBJ2-5, with 8 bases that match TRBD1. This CDR3 is 16 amino acids long. The V segment lost 0 bases and the J segment 2 bases; nucleotides outside the gene matches: 5. Looked up from germline, CDR1 is SGHAT and CDR2 is FQNNGV. CDR3 coding DNA: TGTGCCAGCAGCTTAGACCCGACAGGGGTTCAAGAGACCCAGTACTTC. Translating gives CASSLDPTGVQETQYF.

The V and J genes are TRBV9 and TRBJ2-5, with no clear D. Germline V gene lookup returns CDR1 SGDLS and CDR2 YYNGEE. CDR3 length equals 12 residues. The germline V and J ends were trimmed by 0 bases and 5 bases, with 5 bases remaining between them. The CDR3 region has the DNA TGTGCCAGCAGCGTAGCCGGGGAGACCCAGTACTTC. Translating gives CASSVAGETQYF. Combining the CDR3 with reference TRBV9 and TRBJ2-5 gives the whole variable domain DSGVTQTPKHLITATGQRVTLRCSPRSGDLSVYWYQQSLDQGLQFLIQYYNGEERAKGNILERFSAQQFPDLHSELNLSSLELGDSALYFCASSVAGETQYFGPGTRLLVL.

The chain employs TRBV7-2 and TRBJ2-5; D gene unclear. Trimming pared 3 bases from V and 5 bases from J, leaving 13 bases between. This CDR3 has 14 amino acids. The germline gives CDR1 SGHTA, CDR2 FQGNSA. The chain's CDR3 is CASSFQTSGETQYF. DNA for the CDR3: TGTGCCAGCAGCTTCCAGACCTCCGGGGAGACCCAGTACTTC.

The chain carries TRBV28 and TRBJ2-5; TRBD1 matches at 8 bases. Germline V gene lookup returns CDR1 MDHEN and CDR2 SYDVKM. With 3 bases clipped from V and 5 bases from J, the junction kept 2 bases outside the gene matches. The CDR3 contains 13 residues. CDR3 DNA: TGTGCCAGCAGTTTGGACAGGGCGGAGACCCAGTACTTC. Its translation is CASSLDRAETQYF.

The V gene is TRBV6-1, the J gene TRBJ1-2, with 7 bases lining up with TRBD1. The CDR3 covers 14 residues. V lost 3 bases and J lost 3; bases outside the gene matches: 4. Germline lookup yields CDR1 MNHNS and CDR2 SASEGT. DNA for the CDR3: TGTGCCAGCAGTGACTACGACAGGGACTATGGCTACACCTTC. Translation gives CASSDYDRDYGYTF.

This clone was counted between two and nine times. The V and J genes are TRBV2 and TRBJ2-7; D ambiguous. Germline CDR1 reads SNHLY; CDR2 reads FYNNEI. This CDR3 contains 13 residues. V lost 1 base, J lost 3 bases, and 7 bases lay in between. The CDR3 region has the DNA TGTGCCAGCAGTGAAGACAGCCTCTACGAGCAGTACTTC. This encodes CASSEDSLYEQYF.

V usage is TRBV18 and J usage is TRBJ2-2; 10 bases align to TRBD2. The CDR3 has 15 residues. CDR1 is KGHSH, CDR2 LQKENI, per germline. J lost 6 bases, V lost 0 bases, and 1 base had no gene match. CDR3: CASSPPLAGAGELFF. The CDR3 DNA reads TGTGCCAGCTCACCACCCCTAGCGGGAGCCGGGGAGCTGTTTTTT. The whole variable domain, filled in from reference TRBV18 and TRBJ2-2, reads NAGVMQNPRHLVRRRGQEARLRCSPMKGHSHVYWYRQLPEEGLKFMVYLQKENIIDESGMPKERFSAEFPKEGPSILRIQQVVRGDSAAYFCASSPPLAGAGELFFGEGSRLTVL.

The genes are TRBV2 and TRBJ2-5; 11 positions agree with TRBD1. Germline lookup yields CDR1 SNHLY and CDR2 FYNNEI. The CDR3 spans 14 residues. With V trimmed by 4 bases and J by 5 bases, 3 bases remained unmatched. The CDR3 loop is CASSGTGGTETQYF. The CDR3 nucleotides read TGTGCCAGCAGTGGGACAGGGGGCACTGAGACCCAGTACTTC.

The V call is TRBV7-6, the J call TRBJ2-2; TRBD1 agrees at 7 bases. CDR1 and CDR2 (germline): SGHVS, FNYEAQ. The CDR3 is 15 amino acids. The ends lost 3 bases at V and 3 bases at J; junction bases unmatched: 4. The CDR3 sequence: CASSLGQGDTGELFF. CDR3 sequence (DNA): TGTGCCAGCAGCTTGGGTCAGGGGGACACCGGGGAGCTGTTTTTT. Looking up the rest from reference TRBV7-6 and TRBJ2-2 gives the full variable domain: GAGVSQSPRYKVTKRGQDVALRCDPISGHVSLYWYRQALGQGPEFLTYFNYEAQQDKSGLPNDRFSAERPEGSISTLTIQRTEQRDSAMYRCASSLGQGDTGELFFGEGSRLTVL.

V gene TRBV7-2 combines with J gene TRBJ2-7, with D tentatively TRBD1 (5 bases). V was clipped by 5 bases and J by 6 bases, with 14 bases between them. The CDR3 sequence is 13 residues long. The germline V gene encodes CDR1 SGHTA and CDR2 FQGNSA. The CDR3 protein is CASSLTQAFEQYF. In DNA, the CDR3 is TGTGCCAGCAGCCTGACACAGGCTTTCGAGCAGTACTTC.

This chain joins TRBV21-1 and TRBJ2-3; TRBD2 reflects the table's D call only, with no check against the DNA. TRBV21-1 is an annotated pseudogene. The CDR3 is 17 amino acids. The CDR3 reads CASSPRRGSGMDNTQYF. DNA for the CDR3: TGTGCCAGCAGCCCCCGCCGTGGTAGCGGGATGGACAATACGCAGTATTTT.

The gene calls are TRBV27 and TRBJ2-1; 8 bases align to TRBD1. CDR3 size: 17 residues. The V gene's germline CDR1 is MNHEY and CDR2 SMNVEV (reference sequence). V was clipped by 5 bases and J by 6 bases; unmatched bases: 15. The CDR3 sequence is CASSPKLRTGWFNEQFF. Here the CDR3 DNA reads TGTGCCAGCAGTCCTAAGCTACGGACAGGGTGGTTCAATGAGCAGTTCTTC.

The chain links TRBV6-1 to TRBJ1-3; 7 bases fit TRBD1. The CDR3 length is 17 residues. V shed 0 bases and J 0 bases; nucleotides not matched to a gene: 5. The germline gives CDR1 MNHNS, CDR2 SASEGT. As DNA, the CDR3 is TGTGCCAGCAGTGAAGCCCACGGGACAGTCTCTGGAAACACCATATATTTT. Translation: CASSEAHGTVSGNTIYF.

V is TRBV4-2 and J is TRBJ2-3; 11 bases line up with TRBD2. V shed 5 bases, J shed 1 base, and the junction held 8 bases outside the gene matches. CDR3 length: 17 amino acids. Germline CDR1 reads LGHNA; CDR2 reads YNFKEQ. The CDR3 region has the DNA TGTGCCAGCAGCTCTACGCTGACTAGCGGGGGCACAGATACGCAGTATTTT. Protein product: CASSSTLTSGGTDTQYF.

A few counts support this clone. Sequence at one end of the junction differs from germline and may be a read error. V is TRBV7-9 and J is TRBJ2-3; possibly TRBD2 for D (5 bases). The CDR3 runs to 12 residues. Germline V gene lookup returns CDR1 SEHNR and CDR2 FQNEAQ (reference sequence). CDR3 region: CASSLAERSSCF. In DNA form, the CDR3 reads TGTGCCAGCAGCTTAGCGGAGCGGAGTAGCTGTTTT.

The chain couples TRBV28 to TRBJ2-4; tentative D call: TRBD1 (7 bases). This CDR3 is 14 amino acids long. Trimming shortened V by 3 bases and J by 7 bases, and 13 bases separated the two germline ends. CDR1 and CDR2 (germline): MDHEN, SYDVKM. The DNA of the CDR3 is TGTGCCAGCAGTTTTACGACAGGGAGGAACATTCAGTACTTC. This sequence encodes CASSFTTGRNIQYF. Complete variable domain (other parts from reference TRBV28 and TRBJ2-4): DVKVTQSSRYLVKRTGEKVFLECVQDMDHENMFWYRQDPGLGLRLIYFSYDVKMKEKGDIPEGYSVSREKKERFSLILESASTNQTSMYLCASSFTTGRNIQYFGAGTRLSVL.

J is TRBJ1-5 and V is TRBV7-6; TRBD1 agrees at 9 bases. Losses at the gene ends were 3 bases for V and 5 bases for J; bases not matched to a gene: 11. Per germline, CDR1 SGHVS and CDR2 FNYEAQ. CDR3 length: 17 residues. CDR3 sequence reads: CASSFFPGQGRDQPQHF. The CDR3 DNA reads TGTGCCAGCAGCTTTTTCCCGGGACAGGGCAGGGATCAGCCCCAGCATTTT.

This chain joins TRBV18 and TRBJ2-2; D call uncertain. Germline values: CDR1 KGHSH, CDR2 LQKENI. This CDR3 is built from 15 residues. Trimming shortened V by 3 bases and J by 5 bases, and 13 bases separated the two germline ends. This chain's CDR3 is CASSPTEESTGELFF. DNA of the CDR3: TGTGCCAGCTCACCGACTGAGGAGAGTACCGGGGAGCTGTTTTTT.

This clone was counted a few times. The J gene is TRBJ2-7, the V gene TRBV7-3, with 12 bases lining up with TRBD2. The CDR3 extends over 15 amino acids. The germline V gene has CDR1 SGHTA and CDR2 FQGTGA. The V gene end was trimmed by 6 bases and the J gene end by 2 bases; junction bases not matched to a gene: 5. The CDR3 bases are TGTGCCAGCAGGACTAGCGGGAGTCCCACCTACGAGCAGTACTTC. Protein sequence: CASRTSGSPTYEQYF.

The chain links TRBV5-1 to TRBJ1-2; 11 bases line up with TRBD1. The CDR3 has 14 residues. V lost 3 bases to trimming and J lost 4 bases; unmatched junction nucleotides: 2. Germline V CDR1 and CDR2: SGHRS, YFSETQ. CDR3 nucleotide sequence: TGCGCCAGCAGCTCTGGACAGGGGGCCTATGGCTACACCTTC. Translated, it gives CASSSGQGAYGYTF.

V gene TRBV7-9 combines with J gene TRBJ2-7; weak D call: TRBD2 (6 bases). This CDR3 comprises 17 residues. V lost 0 bases to trimming and J lost 6 bases, with 21 bases between them. Germline V gene data show CDR1 as SEHNR and CDR2 as FQNEAQ (reference sequence). The CDR3 region has the DNA TGTGCCAGCAGCTTAGCGCTCGGGTCGGGAGACCCCCGCGAGCAGTACTTC. It yields the protein CASSLALGSGDPREQYF.

The chain combines TRBV27 with TRBJ2-2; possible D gene TRBD1, 5 bases. Germline V gene data show CDR1 as MNHEY and CDR2 as SMNVEV (reference sequence). The CDR3 is 18 residues long. Trimming left V 2 bases short and J 4 bases short, with 20 bases between. CDR3 nucleotides: TGTGCCAGCAGTTTAAGGGTACCCCAGGACACCCCCACCGGGGAGCTGTTTTTT. This codes for CASSLRVPQDTPTGELFF.

CDR3 DNA: TGTGCCACCAGCAGACGCGCTAGGACTAGCACAGATACGCAGTATTTT. Its protein product is CATSRRARTSTDTQYF. V is TRBV15 and J is TRBJ2-3; possibly TRBD2 for D (5 bases). Trimming took off 2 bases at V and 0 bases at J, with 12 bases between the two ends. The germline V gene encodes CDR1 LNHNV and CDR2 YYDKDF (reference sequence). The CDR3 loop spans 16 amino acids.

The rearrangement joins TRBV4-2 to TRBJ2-2, with a possible D match to TRBD2 (5 bases). Per germline, CDR1 LGHNA and CDR2 YNFKEQ. The CDR3 loop spans 12 amino acids. The V end was cut by 3 bases, the J end by 6 bases, with 5 bases between. The CDR3 sequence is CASSQRAGELFF. CDR3 nucleotide sequence: TGTGCCAGCAGCCAGAGGGCCGGGGAGCTGTTTTTT.

The chain joins TRBV6-5 to TRBJ1-3; a possible D gene is TRBD1 (6 bases). The germline CDR1 and CDR2 sequences are MNHEY and SVGAGI. This CDR3 region has 14 residues. V was clipped by 6 bases and J by 1 base, with 10 bases between them. CDR3 amino acids: CASSTQGSGNTIYF. As DNA, the CDR3 is TGTGCCAGCAGCACTCAGGGGTCTGGAAACACCATATATTTT.

The chain joins TRBV28 to TRBJ1-6, with 7 bases matching TRBD1. The V and J ends lost 7 bases and 8 bases, in that order; junction bases with no gene match: 14. CDR1 and CDR2 from the germline V gene are MDHEN and SYDVKM. There are 16 residues in the CDR3. Written as DNA, the CDR3 is TGTGCCAGCACCTTAGTGGCAGGGGGTAGGTATTCACCCCTCCACTTT. It encodes CASTLVAGGRYSPLHF.

This chain uses TRBV29-1 with TRBJ2-1; 14 bases line up with TRBD2. Germline assignment: CDR1 SQVTM and CDR2 ANQGSEA. The CDR3 is made up of 14 amino acids. With 4 bases clipped from V and 9 bases from J, the junction kept 5 bases outside the gene matches. The CDR3 DNA sequence: TGCAGCGTTGGTAGACTAGCGGGAGGGAGTGAGCAGTTCTTC. This encodes CSVGRLAGGSEQFF.